This TCR beta chain stems from a study of shared clonotypes between healthy human individuals. Study outcomes and limitations: The study generally estimated greater richness for naive than memory subsets. Having only a few donors restricted how much genetic and exposure-history diversity was captured.

Trimming cost V 3 bases and J 9 bases, with 15 bases left between them. Germline V lookup: CDR1 KGHSH, CDR2 LQKENI. The CDR3 runs to 14 residues. It was at deep level that the assay was run. Produced via immunoSEQ multiplex PCR; TCRdb's table is partial and in-frame only. The table includes about 340,000 clones, about 73% detected once. This clone occurred a few times. Its specificity is unknown. V and J are TRBV18 and TRBJ2-4; TRBD1 is a possible D gene (6 bases). Sequenced: memory CD4+ T cells sorted from blood. The subset denotes: CD45RA-negative fraction. The source is a young man in good health. CDR3 nucleotide sequence: TGTGCCAGCTCACCGGGACAAAAAGAGAGCATTCAGTACTTC. Translated, it gives CASSPGQKESIQYF.